This TCR beta chain was sequenced during a study of metastatic and nonmetastatic thyroid tumors. Overall study: Both malignant and benign thyroid patients supplied peripheral blood and tumor or nodule tissue samples, across which the repertoires of these patients were then compared. General study results and limits: Across blood and tumor, TCR beta diversity in malignant thyroid tumors was reportedly significantly higher than in benign nodules.

With respect to this clone: Its target is unknown.

Every patient was untreated before thyroid surgery. Original processing methods: What underpinned the distant-metastasis classifier for papillary thyroid cancer was the set of CDR3 differences across clinicopathological groups. TCRdb re-clonotyped the PCR reads via MiXCR. TCRdb, rather than the study authors, made the V and J calls. This sample has about 19,000 clones, with approximately 32% found just once. The V gene lost 11 bases and the J gene lost 4 bases, with 15 bases spanning the gap. Germline V CDR1 and CDR2: MNHNS, SASEGT. The CDR3 has 12 amino acids. This receptor was obtained from a female donor with papillary thyroid cancer or a benign thyroid nodule (not recorded which). Some clones in this sample may be carry-over from other donors' samples. The chain has TRBV6-1 and TRBJ2-7; D gene uncertain. The sample comprised adjacent normal tissue. In DNA form, the CDR3 reads TGTGCCCGGATTGTCCATTTTTACGAGCAGTACTTC. Its protein is CARIVHFYEQYF.